A single T cell receptor beta chain is shown here with its context. Its antigen has not been determined. No much larger clonotype is one base removed from it; base qualities were not supplied. These data belong to a study of cytomegalovirus exposure and HLA in healthy donors (dated by TCRdb to about 2017). Describing the broader study: In an earlier analysis of some 610 of the donors, about 260 Gb of sequence data and 100 million or so unique TCR beta sequences from roughly 180 million T cells were reported. To decide whether each TCR beta V gene segment behaved as functional or pseudogenic, an earlier analysis of approximately 590 of the donors relied on high-throughput TCR beta sequencing. In a later analysis, previously published TCR beta repertoires from 550 to 750 donors were re-analyzed and high-resolution HLA genotyping was added so that TCR occurrence patterns could be studied. HLA typing included class I and class II loci at four-digit resolution. In a later genetic analysis, genome-wide SNP genotypes for about 65% of the roughly 700 donors were used, and that subset was treated as a discovery cohort. Rather than drawing on any new phenotypic data, the later analysis identified candidate immune exposures from TCR beta sequences and the way those sequences occurred across donors. Donor age, sex, ethnicity and CMV serostatus were collected together with the repertoire data. The number of typed donors differed by locus: about 629-630 for A, B, C, DRB1 and DQB1; about 520 for DQA1; some 590 for DPA1; and about 450 for DPB1. About 320 gigabases of sequencing data and 78 million or so unique TCR sequences were included in an early release covering roughly 700 HLA-typed donors. The study aimed to test whether cataloging public T cell receptors could reveal signatures of past pathogen exposure. Every discovery cohort repertoire had been produced on one sequencing platform. Four to six DR-DQ haplotypes were handled as single units for association and clustering, since linkage in the cohort was strong. Of the roughly 400 genotyped donors, over 65% fell in the genetic ancestry cluster associated with self-reported Caucasian donors. The study used immunosequencing to profile the T cell repertoires of several hundred subjects and linked those repertoires to cytomegalovirus serostatus. A separate validation cohort of approximately 120 different subjects was used in addition to the 666-subject first cohort. To predict cytomegalovirus infection status, the study brought together high-throughput TCR immunosequencing, statistical association of individual TCRs with disease status, and machine learning. Across 300 to 400 genotyped donors of the cohort, an average of approximately 200,000 unique TCR beta nucleotide sequences per donor were sequenced, and around 19% of those sequences were non-productive. Overall study outcomes, separate from this receptor: A further reported finding was that TCR beta sequences accurately predicted the HLA-A and HLA-B alleles for most subjects in the first cohort. This cohort had only TCR beta chains sequenced, and the lack of alpha or paired-chain data limited which features could be detected. Most TCR sequences were observed very rarely across donors, whereas some public TCRs were present in many individuals. Because HLA typing was unavailable for some donors at each locus, only the typed subset was used in association tests. Approximately 18 rarely observed V segments, including chromosome 9 orphons, were excluded from the earlier analysis of several hundred of the donors because counts were too low. According to a later analysis, most CMV-associated TCR beta chains appeared to be HLA-restricted, and the HLA associations seemed to be driven largely by CMV exposure. A cluster of highly shared sequence variants was judged likely to be a technical artifact of the sequencing pipeline. In vitro tests confirmed that a few of the cytomegalovirus-associated TCR beta chains recognize cytomegalovirus antigens. In a later analysis, TCR association rates were found to vary across HLA loci, with the most associated TCRs seen for DRB1 alleles and the fewest for HLA-C alleles. Immune exposure information for the cohort was limited to CMV serostatus. A later genetic analysis associated a missense DCLRE1C variant with V-gene and J-gene trimming of TCR beta chains, and an independent cohort replicated the association. According to a later genetic analysis, donors in an Asian-associated ancestry cluster had fewer N-insertions in productive TCRs than the roughly 660-donor mean. The authors suggested that the approach could potentially be extended to other disease states and immunological phenotypes. When HLA alleles, especially DR and DQ, strongly co-occurred, TCR associations were difficult to assign to individual alleles. In a later analysis, 16,951 TCR beta sequences were associated with specific HLA alleles at a false discovery rate of 0.05. In a later analysis, several top co-occurrence clusters were reported to appear linked to parvovirus B19, influenza, CMV and Epstein-Barr virus. Presence/absence analyses assumed roughly uniform sequencing depth across donors, an assumption that may not hold. A total of fewer than 200 TCR beta chains were listed by the study as associated with cytomegalovirus. In both the original and validation cohorts, the classifier was reported to diagnose cytomegalovirus status with high specificity and sensitivity. In a later analysis, HLA-associated TCR beta chains were found to be more clonally expanded and to have lower generation probabilities than equally common non-associated chains. Broadly in line with IMGT annotations, most TCR beta V segments showed up in productive rearrangements about 87% or about 30% of the time in an earlier analysis of several hundred of the donors. Some IMGT-functional V segments, including TRBV6-2 and TRBV6-3, could not be distinguished by the 87-base-pair reads and were therefore excluded. Correlated functional status among segregating V segments might be attributable to linkage disequilibrium, but an unknown experimental factor could not be ruled out.

Receptor amplification or capture employed the immunoSEQ multiplex PCR assay. For the multiplex PCR, a mixture combining 60 forward primers for TCR Vbeta segments and 13 reverse primers for TCR Jbeta segments was used. The CDR3 region of rearranged TCR beta genes was amplified from genomic DNA by a multiplex PCR assay. The Illumina HiSeq System was used to sequence the amplified TCR beta libraries as 87-base-pair reads. The paper's data handling went like this. Across the roughly 640 repertoires, a later analysis counted tens of millions of unique TCR beta chains, around 10 million of which were shared by at least two donors. A nearest-neighbor algorithm error-corrected the raw reads and collapsed the reads into unique sequences, merging closely related sequences to remove PCR and sequencing errors. CDR3 sequences were aligned to IMGT reference sequences to assign V, D and J gene segments. For a sequence to be retained, at least a six-nucleotide match to both a V gene segment and a J gene segment was required. Rearrangements were classified as productive when the CDR3 lacked stop codons and remained in frame with V and J, and all other rearrangements were classified as non-productive. Following IMGT convention, CDR3 was defined as the stretch from the second conserved V-encoded cysteine up to the conserved J-encoded phenylalanine. Sequences without an unambiguous match to a single V gene segment were excluded from the earlier analysis of 450 to 650 of the donors. In an earlier analysis of several hundred of the donors, V segments were called functional above 56.7% productive rearrangements and were called segregating when the between-donor standard deviation exceeded 5%. To diagnose cytomegalovirus status from the catalog of TCR beta chain sequences, a statistical classification framework was built. A later analysis assigned V and J genes by comparing TCR nucleotide sequences with IMGT/GENE-DB human TR gene sequences. A later analysis assigned CDR3 sequences and most-parsimonious VDJ recombination scenarios with the TCRdist pipeline. In a later analysis, each TCR beta chain was defined by its CDR3 amino acid sequence together with its V-gene family, and reads without a unique V-gene family were excluded. A later analysis removed several hundred highly shared, low-generation-probability nucleotide sequences to deal with suspected cross-contamination and a sequencing artifact. A later analysis calculated a clonal expansion index for each public chain from normalized within-repertoire ranks of inferred template counts. Generation probabilities in a later analysis came from a VDJ recombination model fitted to out-of-frame rearrangements, and those results were checked against IGoR. Hypergeometric tests were used in a later analysis to score TCR-TCR, TCR-HLA and TCR-CMV co-occurrence, with a repertoire-size bias correction applied to the TCR pairs. In a later analysis, false discovery rates were estimated by permuting HLA or CMV assignments 20 times. In a later analysis, co-occurring TCRs were grouped with DBSCAN, and TCRdist sequence similarity was added when clustering was performed within HLA-allele-positive subsets. Repertoires with fewer than 30,000 or more than 120,000 public chains, plus five repertoires with anomalous nucleotide sharing, were excluded from co-occurrence clustering. The clones in this table, taken by TCRdb from immuneACCESS, are in-frame only. Not every clone is retained; where verified, under half of the shortfall comes from an unresolved V gene, and the cause of the rest is unknown. Clonal size and the V and J genes are those of that table, whereas D and trimming came from the DNA. Across this sample there are 150,000 to 200,000 clones, with about four fifths seen only once. The biggest ten clones account for 4% to 5.5% of the sample.

Germline trimming amounts to 0 bases on V and 10 bases on J, with 9 as the count of junction bases outside the gene matches. From the cysteine through the phenylalanine, the CDR3 covers 15 amino acids. Only the CDR3 DNA stays, 45 bases, in frame from base 1. The germline V gene supplies CDR1 LGHNA and CDR2 YSLEER. The cohort comprised 710 or so healthy bone marrow donors. At the time of sampling, all cohort members were nominally healthy, though unrecorded immune exposures were likely present. The donor tested CMV seronegative, placing the donor among the approximately 400 seronegative members of the cohort. A peripheral blood sample was provided by each donor, and peripheral blood mononuclear cells were used for TCR beta sequencing. The Qiagen DNeasy Blood Extraction Kit was used to extract genomic DNA from the blood cell samples.

The sequence was obtained from a man younger than 40 in good health and CMV-seronegative. The sequenced material came from PBMCs. The sequence joins TRBV4-3 to TRBJ2-1, and 7 bases in between align with TRBD1. The CDR3 has the sequence CASSQDGTVLGEQFF. In nucleotide form, the sequence is TGCGCCAGCAGCCAAGATGGGACAGTTCTTGGGGAGCAGTTCTTC.